This TCR beta chain was observed in a study of cytotoxic CD8 clonotypes in ibrutinib-treated CLL. As concerns this clone: Its specificity is unknown. Other DNA sequences in this sample translate to the same CDR3.

General study results and limits: Sampling times differed between sustained-remission and progressing patients.

The assay was immunoSEQ multiplex PCR, and TCRdb's table has in-frame clones only and misses some. Among 70,000 to 85,000 clones listed, 80% were seen once. The CDR3 runs 15 residues. Germline CDR1 SGHRS, CDR2 YFSETQ. Trimming took 5 bases from V and 4 from J; bases not matched to a gene: 8. The chain links TRBV5-1 to TRBJ1-3, with TRBD1 matching 8 bases. The material was PBMCs, obtained at disease progression, from a patient treated with ibrutinib. This receptor was identified in a human donor with chronic lymphocytic leukemia. The CDR3 spells CASSYGQGAGNTIYF. The CDR3 DNA reads TGCGCCAGCAGTTATGGACAGGGCGCGGGAAACACCATATATTTT.